Given below is one TCR beta chain in context. It has no known antigen specificity. No base quality values were provided; no much bigger clone lies one nucleotide off. TCRdb shows the sequencer as Illumina HiSeq 2500. Quantitative 5'-RACE with molecular barcodes was the method used to prepare the TCR beta libraries. The source study handled its data this way. Disease-linked TCR variants were identified with a new computational method built on a probabilistic model of VDJ rearrangement. TCRdb reprocessing: public reads trimmed at Q25 with fastp, clones called with MiXCR, in-frame beta chains kept. Rows are combined by CDR3 protein, so each entry shows the most common genes and DNA. The V and J calls and clone size come from TCRdb's table, not from the authors' own analysis. This sample holds more than 500,000 distinct CDR3 sequences; approximately 5% were observed only once. The ten largest clonotypes hold under 4.5% of the sample.

Including the terminal cysteine and phenylalanine, the CDR3 comprises 17 residues. The CDR3 DNA has 51 bases and is translated from base 1. For CDR1 and CDR2, the germline V gene lists KGHSH and LQKENI. Relative to germline, V is 2 bases shorter and J is 6 bases shorter, with 21 bases between their ends. This record comes from a study of CD8 T cells in ankylosing spondylitis (dated by TCRdb to between 2016 and 2019). Describing the broader study: To find TCR variants linked to disease, the study profiled T cell receptor beta repertoires in ankylosing spondylitis patients and healthy donors. The full study cohort was made up of 25 to 30 ankylosing spondylitis patients and over 90 healthy donors. Peripheral blood samples were taken, and synovial fluid was additionally collected from ankylosing spondylitis patients. Results and caveats for the whole study, not just this receptor: Some motif variants had previously been reported in the synovial fluid and blood of reactive arthritis patients, which suggests shared mechanisms of disease initiation. A TCR beta motif made up of fewer than 10 highly homologous amino acid variants appeared to be characteristic of blood from ankylosing spondylitis patients. In peripheral blood, the disease-linked clones were found at relatively low frequencies and had a CD8+ phenotype. According to the report, matched synovial fluid samples from ankylosing spondylitis patients were significantly enriched for the disease-linked clones.

The V and J genes are TRBV18 and TRBJ2-3; TRBD1 might be the D gene, on 5 matching bases. Sequencing was performed on blood, either unsorted or a sorted T cell fraction (not recorded which). The sequence came from a male donor with ankylosing spondylitis. The bases read TGTGCCAGCTCACCAATTCGGGTCAGGGATGTGTCGGATACGCAGTATTTT. Its translation is CASSPIRVRDVSDTQYF.